A selection of T cell receptor beta chains follows, all from one sample in a study of blood T cell repertoires in COVID-19. The table came from immunoSEQ multiplex PCR; TCRdb's copy has only in-frame clones and leaves some out. The sample carries under 200,000 clones, under 90% recorded once. Sequenced input: peripheral blood. The origin of the receptors is an older woman with COVID-19, enrolled during active disease. Each CDR3 is given with its conserved first and last residue. The D gene is left open where the match is weak. Where a row states a size, it is once, few, many or the class of an expanded clone; other rows omit it.

d_call	v_call	clone_size	j_call	cdr3_nt	cdr3_aa
TRBD1	TRBV5-5	-	TRBJ1-5	TGTGCCAGCAGCTTGGTAGGACAGGGTGGGTGGCCCCAGCATTTT	CASSLVGQGGWPQHF
-	TRBV28	-	TRBJ2-6	TGTGCCAGTTGGAGCTCTGGGGCCAACGTCCTGACTTTC	CASWSSGANVLTF
TRBD1	TRBV15	-	TRBJ1-3	TGTGCCACCATCATGGACAGGGCGGTTGGAAACACCATATATTTT	CATIMDRAVGNTIYF
-	TRBV12-3/TRBV12-4	-	TRBJ1-1	TGTGCCAGCACCGGGGGTACAGAAGCTTTCTTT	CASTGGTEAFF
-	TRBV30	-	TRBJ1-2	TGTGCCTGGAGGGGCAGGGGCGGCTACACCTTC	CAWRGRGGYTF
TRBD1	TRBV6-5	-	TRBJ1-2	TGTGCCAGCAGCCGCCGTGGGACAGGGGCTGGCTACACCTTC	CASSRRGTGAGYTF
TRBD2	TRBV5-1	-	TRBJ2-7	TGCGCCAGCAGTAGGGCTAGCGGGAGGGCTCAATACGAGCAGTACTTC	CASSRASGRAQYEQYF
TRBD2	TRBV6-1	-	TRBJ2-1	TGTGCCAGCAGTGAGCTAGCGGGGGGAAGCTCCTACAATGAGCAGTTCTTC	CASSELAGGSSYNEQFF
-	TRBV7-9	-	TRBJ1-1	TGTGCCAGCAGCTCCAGGGGAGGGGCCTCGAACACTGAAGCTTTCTTT	CASSSRGGASNTEAFF
-	TRBV28	-	TRBJ1-1	TGTGCCAGCAGTTTATTTGACAGTTACACTGAAGCTTTCTTT	CASSLFDSYTEAFF
TRBD2	TRBV3-1/TRBV3-2	-	TRBJ2-3	TGTGCCAGCAGCTGGTTAGCGGGGGGAGGTACGCAGTATTTT	CASSWLAGGGTQYF
-	TRBV9	-	TRBJ2-1	TGTGCCAGCAGCCAACTCGGGGTTTACAATGAGCAGTTCTTC	CASSQLGVYNEQFF
-	TRBV29-1	few	TRBJ1-2	TGCAGCGTCTACCCATCGCCCAGCGATGGCTACACCTTC	CSVYPSPSDGYTF
-	TRBV12-2	-	TRBJ1-3	TGTGCTAGACCCAAGGACAGGCACTCTGGAAACACCATATATTTT	CARPKDRHSGNTIYF
TRBD1	TRBV18	once	TRBJ1-2	TGTGCCAGCTCACTGGAAGACAGGGAGCATGGCTACACCTTC	CASSLEDREHGYTF
-	TRBV19	few	TRBJ1-1	TGTGCCAGTAGTCCCCCCATGAACACTGAAGCTTTCTTT	CASSPPMNTEAFF
-	TRBV28	-	TRBJ1-5	TGTGCCAGCAGTCCGGCGGGCAGGTTAAATCAGCCCCAGCATTTT	CASSPAGRLNQPQHF
-	TRBV2	-	TRBJ2-2	TGTGCCAGCGCAATGGGTCAGGGCAGGGTCGGGGAGCTGTTTTTT	CASAMGQGRVGELFF
-	TRBV19	-	TRBJ2-5	TGTGCCAGTAGTAAGGAAGGATCCGGGACATACTTTCAAGAGACCCAGTACTTC	CASSKEGSGTYFQETQYF
TRBD2	TRBV6-5	-	TRBJ2-1	TGTGCCAGCAGTCTTCGACTAGCGGGAAACAATGAGCAGTTCTTC	CASSLRLAGNNEQFF
TRBD1	TRBV29-1	-	TRBJ2-7	TGCAGCGTTATCCGGACAGGGGCTTTGGACGAGCAGTACTTC	CSVIRTGALDEQYF
-	TRBV5-5	once	TRBJ1-1	TGTGCCAGCAGCCAATTTAATACACGGAACACTGAAGCTTTCTTT	CASSQFNTRNTEAFF
TRBD1	TRBV11-3	-	TRBJ2-1	TGTGCCAGCAGCTCCGGGACAGGGATCGATGAGCAGTTCTTC	CASSSGTGIDEQFF
TRBD1	TRBV5-1	-	TRBJ1-6	TGCGCCAGCAGCTTAGGGACAGGGACTACACCCCTCCACTTT	CASSLGTGTTPLHF
TRBD2	TRBV18	-	TRBJ2-1	TGTGCCAGCTCAGGACCTAGCGGGATTAATGAGCAGTTCTTC	CASSGPSGINEQFF